Presented here are 24 T cell receptor beta chains from one specimen sequenced in a study of Ad26.COV2.S vaccination and SARS-CoV-2 variants. The repertoire was sequenced with immunoSEQ multiplex PCR; TCRdb's copy has only in-frame clones and lacks some. The table lists fewer than 400,000 clones, roughly 88% of them singletons, with 4.5% to 7% in the top ten. Treatment of the sample: around 19 received Ad26.COV2.S at low or high dose, single or two shots; roughly five received placebo; per-sample allocation not given. The samples were gathered on day 63 after the first injection of vaccine or placebo. The sample here was peripheral blood, taken in a trial of Ad26.COV2.S vaccine versus placebo. The receptors shown here come from a person between 18 and 65 years old who received the Ad26.COV2.S COVID-19 vaccine or a placebo.

The V and J genes are TRBV5-1 and TRBJ1-2; D is possibly TRBD1 (5 bases). Per germline, CDR1 SGHRS and CDR2 YFSETQ. The length of the CDR3 is 14 residues. V dropped 4 bases and J dropped 3 bases, with 13 bases sitting between them. CDR3 residues: CASSPSDIDYGYTF. The CDR3 nucleotides read TGCGCCAGCAGCCCCTCGGACATAGACTATGGCTACACCTTC.

The chain joins TRBV2 to TRBJ2-2; TRBD2 matches 15 bases. The length of the CDR3 is 17 residues. V was pared by 6 bases and J by 2 bases, with 4 bases of the junction left unmatched. CDR1 and CDR2 (germline): SNHLY, FYNNEI. CDR3 sequence: CASRRTSGGANTGELFF. In DNA, the CDR3 is TGTGCCAGCAGGCGGACTAGCGGGGGGGCCAACACCGGGGAGCTGTTTTTT.

The chain has TRBV11-2 and TRBJ2-1; 14 nucleotides match TRBD2. The trim removed 3 bases at V and 10 bases at J, leaving 5 bases unmatched. This CDR3 spans 15 amino acids. Germline CDR1 reads SGHAT; CDR2 reads FQNNGV. DNA for the CDR3: TGTGCCAGCAGCTTGACTAGCGGGAGGGCAAGAGAGCAGTTCTTC. This encodes CASSLTSGRAREQFF.

This chain uses TRBV7-8 with TRBJ1-6; D remains unclear. The CDR3 totals 15 residues. Germline V gene sequence: CDR1 SGHVS, CDR2 FQNEAQ. Trimming took 5 bases from V and 7 from J, leaving 15 bases between them. The chain's CDR3 is CASSLVRSLNSPLHF. The DNA for the CDR3 is TGTGCCAGCAGCCTAGTCCGGTCCCTCAATTCACCCCTCCACTTT.

The gene calls are TRBV11-3 and TRBJ2-7, with D possibly being TRBD2 (6 bases). Germline CDR1 is SGHNT and CDR2 is YENEEA. The V and J ends lost 4 bases and 0 bases respectively, with 10 bases between them. This CDR3 is 14 amino acids long. The CDR3 bases are TGTGCCAGCAGCTGGACCGGGGGCTCCTACGAGCAGTACTTC. Protein: CASSWTGGSYEQYF.

The V and J genes are TRBV5-1 and TRBJ1-1; 7 nucleotides align to TRBD1. After removal of 2 bases from V and 4 bases from J, the junction contained 5 bases not matched to a gene. The CDR3 is 14 residues long. Looked up from germline, CDR1 is SGHRS and CDR2 is YFSETQ. CDR3 region: CASSFTGVATEAFF. For the CDR3, the DNA is TGCGCCAGCAGCTTTACAGGGGTAGCCACTGAAGCTTTCTTT.

The chain recombines TRBV5-6 with TRBJ1-1; D not resolved. Trimming removed 2 bases at V and 4 bases at J, with 6 bases between. The CDR3 totals 12 residues. Germline CDR1 reads SGHDT; CDR2 reads YYEEEE. The CDR3 sequence is CASSFVSTEAFF. The CDR3 DNA sequence: TGTGCCAGCAGCTTTGTGTCCACTGAAGCTTTCTTT.

V and J are TRBV9 and TRBJ2-1; D not certain. The V end was cut by 4 bases, the J end by 0 bases, with 20 bases between. The length of the CDR3 is 18 residues. Germline V lookup: CDR1 SGDLS, CDR2 YYNGEE. Written as DNA, the CDR3 is TGTGCCAGCAGCCCCCGAGAAGACGACCGGAGCTCCTACAATGAGCAGTTCTTC. This codes for CASSPREDDRSSYNEQFF.

The rearrangement uses TRBV14 and TRBJ2-3, with TRBD1 identical over 8 bases. Germline V gene sequence: CDR1 SGHDN, CDR2 FVKESK. The V segment lost 4 bases and the J segment 1 base; nucleotides outside the gene matches: 7. There are 16 residues in the CDR3. CDR3 bases: TGTGCCAGCAGCCCAAGCCTGACAGGGGGCACAGATACGCAGTATTTT. This gives the protein CASSPSLTGGTDTQYF.

Written as DNA, the CDR3 is TGTGCCAGCAGCTCGTTAGACGCAACTAATGAAAAACTGTTTTTT. This codes for CASSSLDATNEKLFF. The chain joins TRBV7-9 to TRBJ1-4, with D hard to call. Between the trimmed V and J ends, which lost 4 bases and 0 bases, there was a span of 9 bases. CDR3 size: 15 residues. From germline, CDR1 is SEHNR and CDR2 FQNEAQ (reference sequence).

CDR3 amino acids: CASSYSTRTGNTIYF. CDR3 DNA: TGTGCCAGCAGTTACTCGACCCGTACCGGAAACACCATATATTTT. The chain links TRBV6-5 to TRBJ1-3; D unclear. Deletions cut 0 bases from V and 4 bases from J, with 10 bases between. The CDR3 totals 15 residues. CDR1 is MNHEY, CDR2 SVGAGI, per germline.

This chain joins TRBV6-5 and TRBJ1-1; D is possibly TRBD1 (5 bases). Trimming stripped 2 bases from V and 1 base from J, with 8 bases between. This CDR3 comprises 14 residues. Germline CDR1 is MNHEY and CDR2 is SVGAGI. CDR3 sequence: CASSYPGTNTEAFF. CDR3 nucleotide sequence: TGTGCCAGCAGTTACCCCGGGACGAACACTGAAGCTTTCTTT.

This rearrangement joins TRBV6-6 to TRBJ1-2; D unclear. The CDR3 totals 11 residues. V was pared by 7 bases and J by 4 bases, with 7 bases between. Germline CDR1 MNHNY, CDR2 SVGAGI (reference sequence). CDR3 amino acids: CASTKFYGYTF. Written as DNA, the CDR3 is TGTGCCAGCACTAAATTCTATGGCTACACCTTC.

The J gene is TRBJ1-5, the V gene TRBV7-2; no reliable D call. V shed 2 bases and J shed 4 bases, with 3 bases lying between them. The CDR3 extends over 12 amino acids. Germline V CDR1 and CDR2: SGHTA, FQGNSA. In DNA form, the CDR3 reads TGTGCCAGCAGCTTATTTAATCAGCCCCAGCATTTT. Its translation is CASSLFNQPQHF.

The chain couples TRBV4-3 to TRBJ1-6; a weak D match, TRBD1 (6 bases). Germline CDR1 LGHNA, CDR2 YSLEER. V lost 4 bases and J lost 4, with 11 bases in between. CDR3 length: 15 amino acids. CDR3 in amino acids: CASSPDSLYNSPLHF. In nucleotides, the CDR3 is TGCGCCAGCAGCCCGGACAGCCTATATAATTCACCCCTCCACTTT.

The chain has TRBV4-3 and TRBJ2-2; weak D call: TRBD2 (5 bases). The CDR3 spans 16 residues. Deletions cut 0 bases from V and 0 bases from J, with 8 bases between. Germline CDR1 and CDR2: LGHNA and YSLEER. This chain's CDR3 is CASSQESGTNTGELFF. CDR3 nucleotide sequence: TGCGCCAGCAGCCAAGAGAGCGGCACGAACACCGGGGAGCTGTTTTTT.

The chain recombines TRBV21-1 with TRBJ1-2; the D segment call TRBD1 is taken from the table without a DNA check. TRBV21-1 is a pseudogene locus. The CDR3 is 14 amino acids. The CDR3 bases are TGTGCCAGCAGCTCTCGGACAGCACGCTATGGCTACACCTTC. Its translation is CASSSRTARYGYTF.

This rearrangement joins TRBV5-1 to TRBJ2-5, with 7 bases fitting TRBD2. Trimming cost V 4 bases and J 4 bases; bases outside gene matches: 10. Germline V gene sequence: CDR1 SGHRS, CDR2 YFSETQ. The CDR3 has 15 amino acids. The CDR3 nucleotides read TGCGCCAGCAGCGAGTATGCCGCGGGGGTAGAGACCCAGTACTTC. It encodes CASSEYAAGVETQYF.

J is TRBJ1-1 and V is TRBV20-1, with unresolved D. The V end lost 4 bases, the J end lost 6 bases, and 6 bases lay between the germline ends. The CDR3 consists of 10 residues. The germline V gene has CDR1 DFQATT and CDR2 SNEGSKA (reference sequence). CDR3 DNA sequence: TGCAGTGCTAAACCGGCTGAAGCTTTCTTT. As protein: CSAKPAEAFF.

The gene calls are TRBV6-6 and TRBJ1-1, with a possible D match to TRBD1 (5 bases). Germline CDR1 is MNHNY and CDR2 is SVGAGI (reference sequence). V was trimmed by 0 bases and J by 4 bases, leaving 9 bases between them. This CDR3 spans 14 amino acids. CDR3 DNA sequence: TGTGCCAGCAGTTACTCCCAGGGCAGCACTGAAGCTTTCTTT. It yields the protein CASSYSQGSTEAFF.

This sequence joins TRBV29-1 and TRBJ1-2, with 7 bases lining up with TRBD1. CDR3 size: 14 residues. Germline V CDR1 and CDR2: SQVTM, ANQGSEA. The V and J ends lost 8 bases and 8 bases, in that order; junction bases with no gene match: 17. The CDR3, as DNA: TGCAGCACAAGATCGACAGGGAGTGTTCAGGGCTACACCTTC. It encodes CSTRSTGSVQGYTF.

V and J are TRBV6-2 or TRBV6-3 and TRBJ2-1; tentatively, D is TRBD2 (5 bases). CDR3 length: 13 residues. V lost 2 bases to trimming and J lost 15 bases, with 17 bases between them. The germline CDR1 and CDR2 sequences are MNHEY and SVGEGT. Here the CDR3 reads CASSYGRSGSPFF. The CDR3 nucleotides are TGTGCCAGCAGTTACGGTCGATCGGGGTCACCGTTCTTC.

The genes are TRBV12-3 or TRBV12-4 and TRBJ2-3; 8 nucleotides agree with TRBD2. CDR3 length: 11 amino acids. Trimming at V came to 10 bases and at J to 8 bases, leaving 5 bases not matched to a gene. The DNA for the CDR3 is TGTGCCATCCACGGGGGGGGTACGCAGTATTTT. It specifies CAIHGGGTQYF.

The rearrangement joins TRBV7-3 to TRBJ1-1; unclear D gene. Looked up from germline, CDR1 is SGHTA and CDR2 is FQGTGA. V was clipped by 6 bases and J by 6 bases, with 14 bases between them. CDR3 length equals 13 residues. CDR3 bases: TGTGCCAGCAGTACTGAACCGGGTTCTGAAGCTTTCTTT. Translated: CASSTEPGSEAFF.